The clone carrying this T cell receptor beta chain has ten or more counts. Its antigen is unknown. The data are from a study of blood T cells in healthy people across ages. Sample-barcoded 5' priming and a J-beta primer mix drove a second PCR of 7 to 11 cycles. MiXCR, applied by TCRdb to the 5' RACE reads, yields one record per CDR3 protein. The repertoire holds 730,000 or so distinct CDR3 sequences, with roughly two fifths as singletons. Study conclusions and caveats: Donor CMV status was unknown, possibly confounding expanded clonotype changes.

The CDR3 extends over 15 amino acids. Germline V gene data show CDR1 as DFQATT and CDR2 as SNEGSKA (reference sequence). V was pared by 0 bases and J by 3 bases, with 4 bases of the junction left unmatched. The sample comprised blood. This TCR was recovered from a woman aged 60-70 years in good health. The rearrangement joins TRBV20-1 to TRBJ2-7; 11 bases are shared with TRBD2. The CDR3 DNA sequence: TGCAGTGCTAGAGATCTCCTAGCGGGAGGCTACGAGCAGTACTTC. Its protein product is CSARDLLAGGYEQYF.